One and the same sample provided the 31 T cell receptor beta chains below, sequenced in a study of T cell repertoires in cytomegalovirus infection. TCRdb re-analysed the reads in MiXCR, keeping a single row per CDR3 protein. The table records some 500,000 distinct CDR3 sequences, over 35% of them present only once. These TCRs are of unknown antigen specificity. The specimen comprised cultured PBMCs, sampled from culture after CMV antigen stimulation. The receptors here all came from a human donor in good health (CMV status not recorded). Some clones in this sample may be carry-over from other donors' samples.

The chain joins TRBV28 to TRBJ2-7; the match to TRBD1 covers 9 bases. V shed 6 bases, J shed 5 bases, and the junction held 5 bases outside the gene matches. Germline V gene data show CDR1 as MDHEN and CDR2 as SYDVKM. CDR3 length equals 13 residues. The CDR3 nucleotides read TGTGCCAGCAGAGGACAGGGGTCCCACGAGCAGTACTTC. Its translation: CASRGQGSHEQYF.

The chain links TRBV7-9 to TRBJ2-7, with 9 positions matching TRBD1. The CDR3 sequence is 15 residues long. The J segment lost 2 bases and the V segment lost 5 bases, leaving 7 bases of the junction unmatched. Germline-derived CDR1 and CDR2 are SEHNR and FQNEAQ (reference sequence). The CDR3 DNA is TGTGCCAGCAGCCCTGACAGGGGGACGGCCTACGAGCAGTACTTC. It codes for CASSPDRGTAYEQYF.

This clonotype was seen a handful of times. The chain uses TRBV11-2 and TRBJ2-7; 10 bases are a match to TRBD1. Germline assignment: CDR1 SGHAT and CDR2 FQNNGV. Losses at the gene ends were 0 bases for V and 6 bases for J; bases not matched to a gene: 5. The CDR3 sequence is 15 residues long. DNA for the CDR3: TGTGCCAGCAGCTTAGATCGAGGACAGGGGGGCGAGCAGTACTTC. Translated: CASSLDRGQGGEQYF.

The chain couples TRBV7-2 to TRBJ2-2, with 11 bases fitting TRBD2. The CDR3 sequence is 18 residues long. V shed 5 bases, J shed 1 base, and the junction held 9 bases outside the gene matches. Germline-derived CDR1 and CDR2 are SGHTA and FQGNSA. This CDR3 reads CASSRKSGLAGNTGELFF. The DNA of the CDR3 is TGTGCCAGCAGCCGGAAGTCTGGACTAGCGGGGAACACCGGGGAGCTGTTTTTT.

The rearrangement joins TRBV2 to TRBJ2-2; no firm D call. CDR3 length: 18 amino acids. V dropped 3 bases and J dropped 2 bases, with 19 bases sitting between them. The germline CDR1 and CDR2 sequences are SNHLY and FYNNEI. The CDR3 DNA is TGTGCCAGCAGTGAGGAAGGGTACGAGAGAGGCAACACCGGGGAGCTGTTTTTT. This sequence encodes CASSEEGYERGNTGELFF.

This clonotype turned up a few times. The genes are TRBV4-2 and TRBJ2-1, with a possible D match to TRBD2 (6 bases). The V end was cut by 4 bases, the J end by 9 bases, with 19 bases between. This CDR3 contains 15 residues. Germline CDR1 and CDR2: LGHNA and YNFKEQ. This CDR3 reads CASSRQDMGGGEQFF. For the CDR3, the DNA is TGTGCCAGCAGCCGCCAAGATATGGGGGGAGGTGAGCAGTTCTTC.

The chain employs TRBV6-2 or TRBV6-3 and TRBJ1-3; TRBD1 matches at 7 bases. The CDR3 extends over 15 amino acids. J gave up 0 bases and V 5 bases, and 4 bases lay outside the gene matches. Germline V gene sequence: CDR1 MNHEY, CDR2 SVGEGT. CDR3 amino acids: CASSQDRSSGNTIYF. As DNA, the CDR3 is TGTGCCAGCAGTCAGGACAGGAGCTCTGGAAACACCATATATTTT.

This clonotype was recorded many times. The V gene is TRBV7-6, the J gene TRBJ1-1; D is undetermined. Germline assignment: CDR1 SGHVS and CDR2 FNYEAQ. The CDR3 is made up of 15 amino acids. Trimming took 1 base from V and 0 from J, leaving 9 bases between them. The CDR3 DNA follows: TGTGCCAGCAGCTTAGGGGTGGGAATGAACACTGAAGCTTTCTTT. Protein product: CASSLGVGMNTEAFF. Drawing the rest from reference TRBV7-6 and TRBJ1-1, the complete variable domain is GAGVSQSPRYKVTKRGQDVALRCDPISGHVSLYWYRQALGQGPEFLTYFNYEAQQDKSGLPNDRFSAERPEGSISTLTIQRTEQRDSAMYRCASSLGVGMNTEAFFGQGTRLTVV.

Turning to this clonotype: The junction departs from germline at one end; a sequencing error may be responsible. The rearrangement uses TRBV6-8 and TRBJ1-1, with 10 bases matching TRBD1. Germline V gene lookup returns CDR1 MNHGY and CDR2 SAAAGT. The CDR3 loop spans 14 amino acids. The CDR3 region is CASTRTGGRTEAFF. The DNA of the CDR3 is TGTGCCAGCACAAGGACAGGGGGACGCACTGAAGCTTTCTTC.

This clonotype occurred a few times. The rearrangement links TRBV12-3 or TRBV12-4 to TRBJ1-1; TRBD1 agrees at 7 bases. The CDR3 has 14 amino acids. Trimming took 5 bases from V and 0 from J; bases not matched to a gene: 3. The CDR3 loop is CASSHGQVNTEAFF. The CDR3 coding sequence is TGTGCCAGCAGTCATGGACAGGTGAACACTGAAGCTTTCTTT.

The rearrangement links TRBV7-2 to TRBJ2-7; tentatively, D is TRBD1 or TRBD2 (6 bases each). Trimming cost V 4 bases and J 9 bases, with 13 bases left between them. CDR1 and CDR2 from the germline V gene are SGHTA and FQGNSA. This CDR3 spans 12 amino acids. The CDR3 region has the DNA TGTGCCAGCAGCTCCCCCGGGGGCGGGCAGTACTTC. Residues: CASSSPGGGQYF.

This clonotype occurred once. This chain links TRBV4-3 with TRBJ2-3, with D tentatively TRBD1 (6 bases). The CDR3 loop spans 17 amino acids. The V and J ends lost 1 base and 5 bases respectively, with 19 bases between them. Germline loops: CDR1 LGHNA, CDR2 YSLEER. The chain's CDR3 is CASSQVPGHQDGDTQYF. Written as DNA, the CDR3 is TGCGCCAGCAGCCAAGTTCCGGGACACCAAGATGGAGATACGCAGTATTTT.

This chain connects TRBV27 to TRBJ1-6, with D uncertain. V was clipped by 3 bases and J by 8 bases, with 11 bases between them. Per the germline V gene, CDR1 is MNHEY and CDR2 is SMNVEV (reference sequence). There are 14 residues in the CDR3. The CDR3 DNA is TGTGCCAGCAGTTTTAGGGCCGGGGATTCACCCCTCCACTTT. Encoded protein: CASSFRAGDSPLHF.

The DNA for the CDR3 is TGTGCCAGCTATCAGGACAATGAGCAGTTCTTC. Amino acid sequence: CASYQDNEQFF. The rearrangement joins TRBV11-2 to TRBJ2-1; the D is unclear. CDR3 length: 11 residues. The V end was cut by 8 bases, the J end by 5 bases, with 7 bases between. Germline CDR1 and CDR2: SGHAT and FQNNGV.

The chain links TRBV12-5 to TRBJ2-7, with TRBD1 matching 7 bases. Germline trimming cut 1 base from V and 2 bases from J; bases unmatched to any gene: 14. The CDR3 runs 18 residues. Germline values: CDR1 LGHNT, CDR2 FRNRAP. The chain's CDR3 is CASGLGDRVRGETYEQYF. CDR3 coding DNA: TGTGCTAGTGGTTTGGGCGACAGGGTTAGGGGTGAAACCTACGAGCAGTACTTC.

The gene calls are TRBV20-1 and TRBJ1-5; D is possibly TRBD1 (6 bases). Germline loops: CDR1 DFQATT, CDR2 SNEGSKA (reference sequence). Trimming shortened V by 6 bases and J by 6 bases, and 24 bases separated the two germline ends. The length of the CDR3 is 16 residues. This CDR3 reads CSAKILRTDKIQPQHF. CDR3 nucleotides: TGCAGTGCAAAGATCTTACGGACAGACAAAATTCAGCCCCAGCATTTT.

This clonotype was counted between two and nine times. V usage is TRBV7-2 and J usage is TRBJ2-2; a weak D match, TRBD2 (6 bases). The V end lost 5 bases, the J end lost 2 bases, and 15 bases lay between the germline ends. Germline loops: CDR1 SGHTA, CDR2 FQGNSA. There are 16 residues in the CDR3. The CDR3 region is CASSRKWGLNTGELFF. For the CDR3, the DNA is TGTGCCAGCAGCCGGAAGTGGGGACTTAACACCGGGGAGCTGTTTTTT.

The J gene is TRBJ2-3, the V gene TRBV12-3 or TRBV12-4; 7 bases align to TRBD2. Germline trimming cut 5 bases from V and 6 bases from J; bases unmatched to any gene: 23. CDR3 size: 19 residues. The CDR3 loop is CASSLRPTGRADVMDTQYF. The CDR3 nucleotides read TGTGCCAGCAGTCTAAGGCCCACTGGGAGGGCAGACGTCATGGATACGCAGTATTTT.

This chain's CDR3 is CASSLGGQAGEGYEQYF. The CDR3 DNA reads as TGTGCCAGCAGCTTAGGGGGGCAGGCAGGGGAGGGTTACGAGCAGTACTTC. The chain carries TRBV7-8 and TRBJ2-7, with D tentatively TRBD2 (7 bases). Germline values: CDR1 SGHVS, CDR2 FQNEAQ. This CDR3 is 17 amino acids long. Trimming removed 1 base from V and 4 bases from J, with 20 bases in between.

A few counts support this clonotype. The CDR3 DNA follows: TGTGCCAGCAGCTTGTGGATGAACACTGAAGCTTTCTTT. Amino acids: CASSLWMNTEAFF. The rearrangement uses TRBV5-6 and TRBJ1-1; the D is unclear. From germline, CDR1 is SGHDT and CDR2 YYEEEE. The CDR3 is 13 residues long. V lost 1 base and J 0 bases, leaving 4 bases between the germline ends.

This clonotype was observed a handful of times. The chain uses TRBV12-3 or TRBV12-4 and TRBJ2-1; 13 bases match TRBD2. J was trimmed by 5 bases and V by 7 bases; bases with no gene match: 8. The CDR3 length is 16 residues. The CDR3 nucleotides read TGTGCCAGCACTCCCAGGGGACTAGCGGGAAACAATGAGCAGTTCTTC. Its protein is CASTPRGLAGNNEQFF.

This clonotype occurred a few times. The V call is TRBV7-2, the J call TRBJ2-5, with D perhaps TRBD1 or TRBD2 (5 bases each). V lost 0 bases and J 10 bases, leaving 18 bases between the germline ends. Looked up from germline, CDR1 is SGHTA and CDR2 is FQGNSA. The length of the CDR3 is 15 residues. CDR3 coding DNA: TGTGCCAGCAGCTTAGCTGGCGGGCCCTCTGGGGGCCAGTACTTC. Its protein is CASSLAGGPSGGQYF.

This clonotype was observed many times. CDR3 bases: TGTGCCAGCAGCTTAGGCCTCAATTCACCCCTCCACTTT. Amino acids: CASSLGLNSPLHF. The gene calls are TRBV7-2 and TRBJ1-6, with D uncertain. From germline, CDR1 is SGHTA and CDR2 FQGNSA. This CDR3 has 13 amino acids. V lost 1 base to trimming and J lost 7 bases, with 5 bases between them.

The gene calls are TRBV9 and TRBJ2-7; the match to TRBD1 covers 8 bases. The CDR3 loop spans 16 amino acids. Germline V gives CDR1 SGDLS, CDR2 YYNGEE. V lost 4 bases, J lost 0 bases, and 9 bases stayed unmatched. CDR3 residues: CASSSGTGVVSYEQYF. The CDR3 DNA reads as TGTGCCAGCAGCTCCGGGACAGGTGTAGTCTCCTACGAGCAGTACTTC. The variable domain in full, completed from reference TRBV9 and TRBJ2-7, reads DSGVTQTPKHLITATGQRVTLRCSPRSGDLSVYWYQQSLDQGLQFLIQYYNGEERAKGNILERFSAQQFPDLHSELNLSSLELGDSALYFCASSSGTGVVSYEQYFGPGTRLTVT.

Turning to this clonotype: A clone one base away is much larger, so this may be a read error. The V and J genes are TRBV20-1 and TRBJ2-7, with D perhaps assigned TRBD1 or TRBD2 (5 bases each). The germline V gene has CDR1 DFQATT and CDR2 SNEGSKA (reference sequence). The CDR3 totals 13 residues. CDR3 nucleotides: TGCAGTGCTACCCCGGGACCCCTTAGAGAGCAGAACTTC. It codes for CSATPGPLREQNF.

The J gene is TRBJ2-3, the V gene TRBV6-6; D not resolved. Trimming cost V 0 bases and J 7 bases, with 5 bases left between them. This CDR3 has 12 residues. Germline V gene data show CDR1 as MNHNY and CDR2 as SVGAGI (reference sequence). CDR3 residues: CASSYSQNTQYF. Here the CDR3 DNA reads TGTGCCAGCAGTTACTCCCAGAATACGCAGTATTTT.

This clonotype was seen more than once but under ten times. This rearrangement joins TRBV20-1 to TRBJ2-7; TRBD2 might be the D (5 bases). With 6 bases removed from V and 0 bases from J, the gap between germline ends came to 15 bases. Germline values: CDR1 DFQATT, CDR2 SNEGSKA (reference sequence). There are 14 residues in the CDR3. For the CDR3, the DNA is TGCAGTGCAAGGAGACCCGGGATCTCCTACGAGCAGTACTTC. Translation: CSARRPGISYEQYF.

This clonotype was found a few times. J is TRBJ2-1 and V is TRBV5-4; D gene ambiguous. The CDR3 length is 12 residues. V was shortened by 3 bases and J by 6 bases, with 7 bases between the two germline ends. Germline values: CDR1 SGHNT, CDR2 YYREEE (reference sequence). CDR3 DNA: TGTGCCAGCAGCTGGGGTCCCAATGAGCAGTTCTTC. Protein sequence: CASSWGPNEQFF. The variable domain in full, with the rest retrieved from reference TRBV5-4 and TRBJ2-1, is ETGVTQSPTHLIKTRGQQVTLRCSSQSGHNTVSWYQQALGQGPQFIFQYYREEENGRGNFPPRFSGLQFPNYSSELNVNALELDDSALYLCASSWGPNEQFFGPGTRLTVL.

V is TRBV19 and J is TRBJ2-1; D may be TRBD1 (5 bases). Germline CDR1 and CDR2: LNHDA and SQIVND (reference sequence). V was clipped by 3 bases and J by 8 bases, with 11 bases between them. The CDR3 runs 13 residues. The CDR3 DNA reads TGTGCCAGTAGTATGGGGCAGTACTATGAGCAGTTCTTC. It codes for CASSMGQYYEQFF.

Only a few counts were recorded for this clonotype. The rearrangement uses TRBV6-5 and TRBJ2-5, with 7 nucleotides matching TRBD1. V shed 5 bases, J shed 2 bases, and the junction held 5 bases outside the gene matches. Germline V gene data show CDR1 as MNHEY and CDR2 as SVGAGI. The CDR3 is 14 residues long. For the CDR3, the DNA is TGTGCCAGCAGTGAAGGGGGCAAGCAAGAGACCCAGTACTTC. It yields the protein CASSEGGKQETQYF.

CDR3 region: CSVGQGIDYGYTF. The CDR3 nucleotides read TGCAGCGTTGGACAGGGAATCGACTATGGCTACACCTTC. The chain has TRBV29-1 and TRBJ1-2; 7 bases line up with TRBD1. From germline, CDR1 is SQVTM and CDR2 ANQGSEA. Losses at the gene ends were 4 bases for V and 3 bases for J; bases not matched to a gene: 5. This CDR3 contains 13 residues.